This TCR beta chain was recovered during a study of blood T cell dynamics during melanoma immunotherapy. Points on this clone: Its specificity is not known.

Every bulk PBMC sample received the same 350 ng of DNA. Method: immunoSEQ multiplex PCR; TCRdb's copy keeps in-frame clones and lacks some. The table has approximately 23,000 clones, approximately 89% seen once. Time point described: pre-treatment baseline. One draw preceded checkpoint blockade; another followed its first cycle at week 3. The germline V gene encodes CDR1 SSHAT and CDR2 FNYEAQ (reference sequence). The CDR3 length is 16 residues. Unmatched junction bases numbered 11, after V lost 5 bases and J lost 10 bases. Study results and limitations: Unlike progressors, later disease-control patients had W3 repertoires gaining clonality or diversity.

The source material was blood, sampled from a patient treated with checkpoint blockade. The clonotype originates from a human donor with melanoma. The gene calls are TRBV7-7 and TRBJ2-1; 13 nucleotides line up with TRBD2. In nucleotides, the CDR3 is TGTGCCAGCAGCCCCTCCGGGACTAGCGGGACGGGGGAGCAGTTCTTC. This gives the protein CASSPSGTSGTGEQFF.